The present T cell receptor (beta chain) was sequenced within a study of T-cell memory formation after mild COVID-19. Each CDR3 protein gets one entry after TCRdb re-called the 5' RACE reads with MiXCR. The top ten hold around a fifth of the sample, which has around 320,000 distinct CDR3 sequences, roughly 13% seen once. Trimming shortened V by 6 bases and J by 0 bases, and 10 bases separated the two germline ends. The CDR3 has 14 amino acids. Germline V gene lookup returns CDR1 MDHEN and CDR2 SYDVKM. The sequencing input was PBMCs or a T cell subset sorted from them (not recorded which). This clonotype was obtained from a man aged 18 to 29 who had mild COVID-19 (a few samples of this study predate the infection). Cell type and time point are not known. This chain uses TRBV28 with TRBJ2-3; perhaps TRBD2 as D (6 bases). CDR3 DNA: TGTGCCAGCAGAGGTGGGACTAGCACAGATACGCAGTATTTT. It yields the protein CASRGGTSTDTQYF.